A few counts support the clone carrying this T cell receptor beta chain. Its antigen remains unidentified. The data were obtained in a study of T-cell reconstitution after alpha-beta-depleted transplantation in children. Study-wide results and caveats: After transplant, at about two months, alpha-beta T cells were reportedly derived from several hundred expanded graft clones. After one year, T-cell counts and TCRbeta diversity mostly came from new T cells.

The authors prepared the TCRbeta library with unique molecular identifiers. TCRdb called the PCR reads again in MiXCR, with one record for every CDR3 protein. The sample shows about a million distinct CDR3 sequences, roughly 29% of them seen only once. CDR1 is KGHDR, CDR2 SFDVKD, per germline. V was shortened by 1 base and J by 5 bases, with 7 bases between the two germline ends. The CDR3 covers 13 residues. This receptor was obtained from a boy in the first two years of life who had a stem cell transplant for SCID, so the T cells may come from the graft donor. The specimen comprised PBMCs, mostly from graft donor cells, sampled 360 days after TCRalphabeta/CD19-depleted stem cell transplant. The V gene is TRBV24-1, the J gene TRBJ1-1, with unresolved D. This chain's CDR3 is CATSDFGGTEAFF. Written as DNA, the CDR3 is TGTGCCACCAGTGATTTCGGAGGGACTGAAGCTTTCTTT.